The entry that follows covers one TCR beta chain sequence. Its antigen is currently unknown. The CDR3 extends over 15 amino acids. Germline CDR1 and CDR2: SGDLS and YYNGEE. The use of genomic DNA as template underpinned the TCR beta VDJ and CDR3 profiling. Via MiXCR, TCRdb re-called the reads, giving one row per CDR3 protein. This sample yields about 270,000 distinct CDR3 sequences, of which less than 85% are seen a single time; 35% to 50% belongs to the top ten. These data originate in a study of CD8+CD57+ T cells in acquired aplastic anemia. Study-wide results and caveats: Patients and controls shared around 30 CD8+ CDR3 sequences. With respect to CD8+ Simpson's diversity, patients and controls did not differ significantly.

The authors sequenced patients whose flow cytometry had shown CD8+CD57+ cell expansion. With no exception, the patients had severe acquired aplastic anemia. J is TRBJ2-7 and V is TRBV9; D gene ambiguous. This receptor was obtained from a human donor with aplastic anemia. Sequenced: sorted CD4+, CD8+, or CD8+CD57+ T cells (not recorded which) from PBMCs. CDR3 DNA: TGTGTTAGCAGCGTAAGCGAATGGCTGACCTACGAGCAGTACTTC. Translation: CVSSVSEWLTYEQYF.